This T cell receptor beta chain was sequenced for a study of blood T cells in healthy people across ages. Whole-study results and caveats: Diversity figures derived from one million T cells were judged to underestimate the true value. The study found more naive CD4+ cells and higher diversity in long-lived than aged donors. Age brought a roughly linear fall in TCR beta diversity measured per million T cells.

There are 12 residues in the CDR3. The germline CDR1 and CDR2 sequences are SEHNR and FQNEAQ (reference sequence). With a J-beta primer mix and a sample-barcoded 5' primer, a second PCR ran about 6 to 11 cycles. Every sample gave at least 2.5 million paired-end reads containing CDR3. TCRdb re-called the 5' RACE reads through MiXCR, storing one row per CDR3 protein. The sample has approximately 820,000 distinct CDR3 sequences; about 42% are singletons. This clonotype was detected once. The antigen is not known. The junction departs from the called germline gene at one end, perhaps through a read error. The clonotype originates from a man aged 60 to 69 in good health. Sequenced: blood. The V gene is TRBV7-9, the J gene TRBJ1-2; D unresolved. CDR3 nucleotides: TGTGCCAGCAGCCTAGCTCAGGCTGGCTACACCTTC. This sequence encodes CASSLAQAGYTF.